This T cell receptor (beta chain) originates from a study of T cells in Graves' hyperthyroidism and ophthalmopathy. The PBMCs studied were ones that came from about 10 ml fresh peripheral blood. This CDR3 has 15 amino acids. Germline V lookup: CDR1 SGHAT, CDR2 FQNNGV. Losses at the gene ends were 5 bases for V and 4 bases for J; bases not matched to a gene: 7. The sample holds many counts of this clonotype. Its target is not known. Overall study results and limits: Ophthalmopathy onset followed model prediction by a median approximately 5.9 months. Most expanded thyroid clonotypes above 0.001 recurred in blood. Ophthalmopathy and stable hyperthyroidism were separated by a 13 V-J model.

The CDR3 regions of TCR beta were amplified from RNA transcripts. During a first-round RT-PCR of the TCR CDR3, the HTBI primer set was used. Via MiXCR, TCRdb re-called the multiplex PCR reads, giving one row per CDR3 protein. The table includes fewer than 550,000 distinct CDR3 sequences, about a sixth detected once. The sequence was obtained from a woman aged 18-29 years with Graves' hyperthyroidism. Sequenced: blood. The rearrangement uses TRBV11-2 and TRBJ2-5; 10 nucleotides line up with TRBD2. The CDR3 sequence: CASSPRLAGVETQYF. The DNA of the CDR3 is TGTGCCAGCAGCCCTCGTCTAGCGGGGGTAGAGACCCAGTACTTC.